The 22 T cell receptor beta chains given below trace back to one sample, sequenced in a study of ipilimumab plus nivolumab after autologous stem cell transplantation. Clones were sequenced by immunoSEQ multiplex PCR, and TCRdb holds only the in-frame ones, with some missing. The sample lists approximately 17,000 clones; about 72% were seen once. Specimen: PBMCs, collected in a trial of ipilimumab plus nivolumab as post-transplant consolidation. These receptors originate from a male donor with diffuse large B-cell lymphoma.

The V and J genes are TRBV7-2 and TRBJ2-7; 12 bases map to TRBD2. The CDR3 is 15 residues long. The germline gives CDR1 SGHTA, CDR2 FQGNSA. Germline trimming cut 4 bases from V and 7 bases from J; bases unmatched to any gene: 8. The CDR3 DNA reads TGTGCCAGCAGCTCTCGACTAGCGGGGGTGGGGGAGCAGTACTTC. It translates to CASSSRLAGVGEQYF.

For this clone: This CDR3 is also generated by other DNA sequences in the sample. The V call is TRBV5-6, the J call TRBJ2-7, with D possibly TRBD2 on 6 matching bases. Germline V gene data show CDR1 as SGHDT and CDR2 as YYEEEE. The CDR3 consists of 14 residues. V lost 0 bases and J lost 0, with 7 bases in between. CDR3 residues: CASSLGGDSYEQYF. The CDR3 DNA reads as TGTGCCAGCAGCTTGGGCGGGGACTCCTACGAGCAGTACTTC.

The gene calls are TRBV2 and TRBJ2-5; 8 bases align to TRBD1. Germline CDR1 reads SNHLY; CDR2 reads FYNNEI. The trim removed 1 base at V and 4 bases at J, leaving 2 bases unmatched. The CDR3 extends over 14 amino acids. CDR3 nucleotides: TGTGCCAGCAGTGAAGACAGGGGGACAGAGACCCAGTACTTC. It codes for CASSEDRGTETQYF.

The chain recombines TRBV14 with TRBJ1-6; no clear D. The CDR3 loop spans 17 amino acids. V gave up 1 base and J gave up 0 bases, with 10 bases separating them. From germline, CDR1 is SGHDN and CDR2 FVKESK. The CDR3 protein is CASSQGLGSSYNSPLHF. In DNA form, the CDR3 reads TGTGCCAGCAGCCAAGGATTGGGAAGCTCCTATAATTCACCCCTCCACTTT.

The chain recombines TRBV2 with TRBJ1-1; a weak D match, TRBD1 (5 bases). Germline assignment: CDR1 SNHLY and CDR2 FYNNEI. The CDR3 sequence is 13 residues long. With 8 bases removed from V and 0 bases from J, the gap between germline ends came to 10 bases. CDR3 DNA sequence: TGTGCCAGCGGGGCGACAGTGAACACTGAAGCTTTCTTT. Residues: CASGATVNTEAFF.

This clone appeared a few times. The genes are TRBV11-2 and TRBJ2-5; the D gene could be TRBD1 or TRBD2 (5 bases each). From germline, CDR1 is SGHAT and CDR2 FQNNGV. V lost 6 bases and J 2 bases, leaving 16 bases between the germline ends. The CDR3 loop spans 15 amino acids. DNA of the CDR3: TGTGCCAGCAGACCCCGGGGCAGGGAACAAGAGACCCAGTACTTC. It encodes CASRPRGREQETQYF.

The J gene is TRBJ2-1, the V gene TRBV6-5; TRBD1 agrees at 7 bases. The CDR3 runs 16 residues. The germline gives CDR1 MNHEY, CDR2 SVGAGI. The V gene end was trimmed by 0 bases and the J gene end by 4 bases; junction bases not matched to a gene: 6. The CDR3 nucleotides are TGTGCCAGCAGTTACTCCGGGACAGAGATGTACAATGAGCAGTTCTTC. Its translation: CASSYSGTEMYNEQFF.

The chain carries TRBV5-6 and TRBJ1-2; D call uncertain. The length of the CDR3 is 15 residues. Between the trimmed V and J ends, which lost 6 bases and 4 bases, there was a span of 19 bases. CDR1 is SGHDT, CDR2 YYEEEE, per germline. The CDR3 nucleotides read TGTGCCAGCAACTATGTAGCCTCCGAGGGCTATGGCTACACCTTC. It translates to CASNYVASEGYGYTF.

This clone was detected a few times. The chain is built from TRBV11-1 and TRBJ2-3; 8 positions match TRBD1. V dropped 1 base and J dropped 5; count of bases not matched to a gene: 5. Looked up from germline, CDR1 is SGHAT and CDR2 is FQDESV (reference sequence). The CDR3 consists of 15 residues. CDR3 sequence reads: CASSLGRGRGDTQYF. The DNA of the CDR3 is TGTGCCAGCAGCTTAGGCAGGGGGCGTGGAGATACGCAGTATTTT.

The rearrangement joins TRBV5-1 to TRBJ1-3; maybe TRBD1 (5 bases). Germline CDR1 SGHRS, CDR2 YFSETQ. The length of the CDR3 is 15 residues. Trimming took 0 bases from V and 0 from J, leaving 7 bases between them. The CDR3 nucleotides read TGCGCCAGCAGCTTGGGGGGGACCTCTGGAAACACCATATATTTT. Its protein is CASSLGGTSGNTIYF.

J is TRBJ1-2 and V is TRBV27; 9 nucleotides align to TRBD1. There are 14 residues in the CDR3. In germline, CDR1 is MNHEY, CDR2 SMNVEV (reference sequence). The J segment lost 8 bases and the V segment lost 6 bases, leaving 10 bases of the junction unmatched. The CDR3 bases are TGTGCCAGCAGCTACGGACAGGGGATAGGAGGCTACACCTTC. This sequence encodes CASSYGQGIGGYTF.

Note on this clone: In the same sample, other DNA sequences code for this CDR3. V usage is TRBV29-1 and J usage is TRBJ2-7; D perhaps matches TRBD1 (6 bases). The CDR3 contains 12 residues. CDR1 is SQVTM, CDR2 ANQGSEA, per germline. Trimming removed 4 bases from V and 2 bases from J, with 9 bases in between. DNA of the CDR3: TGCAGCGTTGGGACAGATGCCTACGAGCAGTACTTC. Its protein product is CSVGTDAYEQYF.

CDR3 sequence (DNA): TGCGCCAGCAGCTCGGGAGGGGGCTCCCAAGAGACCCAGTACTTC. This encodes CASSSGGGSQETQYF. The genes are TRBV5-1 and TRBJ2-5, with D maybe TRBD2 (8 bases). CDR3 length: 15 residues. The V end lost 3 bases, the J end lost 1 base, and 13 bases lay between the germline ends. Germline CDR1 SGHRS, CDR2 YFSETQ.

V and J are TRBV11-1 and TRBJ2-7; D unclear. CDR1 and CDR2 from the germline V gene are SGHAT and FQDESV (reference sequence). The CDR3 consists of 12 residues. Trimming removed 4 bases from V and 8 bases from J, with 12 bases in between. The chain's CDR3 is CASSSTSLQQYF. The CDR3 DNA is TGTGCCAGCAGCTCTACCTCCCTCCAGCAGTACTTC.

This clone appeared once. This rearrangement joins TRBV1 to TRBJ1-1. TRBV1 is a pseudogene segment. CDR3 length: 16 amino acids. CDR3: CTSSQEPRVGDTEAFF. CDR3 sequence (DNA): TGCACCAGCAGCCAAGAACCGAGGGTTGGGGACACTGAAGCTTTCTTT.

This chain uses TRBV30 with TRBJ1-6; no clear D gene. There are 13 residues in the CDR3. Trimming left V 3 bases short and J 5 bases short, with 8 bases between. Germline V gene lookup returns CDR1 GTSNPN and CDR2 SVGIG (reference sequence). The CDR3 DNA sequence: TGTGCCTGGAGGGCAGGTGATAATTCACCCCTCCACTTT. Translation: CAWRAGDNSPLHF.

The chain has TRBV7-3 and TRBJ2-2; 7 positions agree with TRBD2. CDR3 size: 16 residues. Per germline, CDR1 SGHTA and CDR2 FQGTGA. V trimming: 5 bases; J trimming: 6 bases; junction bases outside the gene matches: 12. The CDR3 spells CASSLQTSRTSGELFF. As DNA, the CDR3 is TGTGCCAGCAGCCTCCAGACTAGCCGGACTTCCGGGGAGCTGTTTTTT.

This clone appeared a single time. The sample carries other DNA sequences with the same CDR3. The V and J genes are TRBV30 and TRBJ1-4; D not resolved. The CDR3 covers 15 residues. Germline V gene lookup returns CDR1 GTSNPN and CDR2 SVGIG (reference sequence). Trimming cost V 0 bases and J 0 bases, with 8 bases left between them. CDR3 DNA sequence: TGTGCCTGGAGTGTAGGAAGTTCAACTAATGAAAAACTGTTTTTT. It specifies CAWSVGSSTNEKLFF.

The chain joins TRBV29-1 to TRBJ2-7; 7 bases are shared with TRBD1. The CDR3 is 13 residues long. Germline CDR1 is SQVTM and CDR2 is ANQGSEA. Trimming cost V 5 bases and J 1 base; bases outside gene matches: 5. DNA of the CDR3: TGCAGCGTTTTAAACAGGGGTTCCTACGAGCAGTACTTC. Translated, it gives CSVLNRGSYEQYF.

The rearrangement links TRBV5-1 to TRBJ1-2; 11 positions agree with TRBD1. Trimming took 6 bases from V and 3 from J; bases not matched to a gene: 7. Germline values: CDR1 SGHRS, CDR2 YFSETQ. There are 15 residues in the CDR3. The CDR3 protein is CASNRDRGEDYGYTF. Here the CDR3 DNA reads TGCGCCAGCAACCGGGACAGGGGGGAAGACTATGGCTACACCTTC.

This chain uses TRBV9 with TRBJ1-1, with D possibly matching TRBD1 (5 bases). V lost 4 bases and J lost 4, with 14 bases in between. CDR3 length equals 14 residues. Germline CDR1 and CDR2: SGDLS and YYNGEE. CDR3 sequence (DNA): TGTGCCAGCAGCCTTAGCGCGACAGCCACTGAAGCTTTCTTT. This codes for CASSLSATATEAFF.

This chain connects TRBV7-9 to TRBJ2-1; D call uncertain. This CDR3 contains 11 residues. Germline-derived CDR1 and CDR2 are SEHNR and FQNEAQ (reference sequence). Trimming removed 8 bases from V and 5 bases from J, with 7 bases in between. CDR3 bases: TGTGCCAGCCAAAGAAACAATGAGCAGTTCTTC. It codes for CASQRNNEQFF.